The present entry profiles one TCR beta chain with its context. Its antigen is currently unknown. CDR3 length: 15 amino acids. Germline V gives CDR1 SGHVS, CDR2 FQNEAQ. V was cut by 0 bases and J by 2 bases, with 9 bases left in between. TCRdb called the PCR reads again in MiXCR, with one record for every CDR3 protein. The data show roughly 30,000 distinct CDR3 sequences, less than 65% seen once. These data are taken from a study of esophageal squamous cell carcinoma under preoperative chemotherapy. Across the study: Both tumor-infiltrating lymphocytes and peripheral blood T cells were profiled. Study-wide results and limits: After treatment, tumor-infiltrating lymphocytes seemed to come partly from incoming peripheral T cells, not only local changes.

Time point described: after preoperative PTX-NDP chemotherapy. The sample was acquired from a patient given preoperative chemotherapy. This TCR derives from a human donor with esophageal squamous cell carcinoma. The donor label of this sample is uncertain. The rearrangement links TRBV7-8 to TRBJ2-3; D remains ambiguous. In DNA, the CDR3 is TGTGCCAGCAGCTTAGCTGGGGTAGCCACAGATACGCAGTATTTT. Translation: CASSLAGVATDTQYF.